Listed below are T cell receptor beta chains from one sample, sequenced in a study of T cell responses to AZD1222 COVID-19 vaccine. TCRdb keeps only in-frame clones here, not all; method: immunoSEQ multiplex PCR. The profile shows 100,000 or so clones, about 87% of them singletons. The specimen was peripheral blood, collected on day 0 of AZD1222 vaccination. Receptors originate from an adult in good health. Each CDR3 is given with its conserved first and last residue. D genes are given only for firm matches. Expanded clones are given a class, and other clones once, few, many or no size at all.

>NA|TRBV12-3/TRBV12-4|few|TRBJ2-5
CASRDTARETQYF
TGTGCCAGCAGGGACACAGCTCGAGAGACCCAGTACTTC
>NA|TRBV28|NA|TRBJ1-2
CASSLGSYGYTF
TGTGCCAGCAGTTTAGGGAGCTATGGCTACACCTTC
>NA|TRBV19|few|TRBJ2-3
CASSITGTDTQYF
TGTGCCAGTAGTATTACAGGCACAGATACGCAGTATTTT
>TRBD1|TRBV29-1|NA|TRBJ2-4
CSVGQGANDIQYF
TGCAGCGTGGGACAGGGGGCTAATGACATTCAGTACTTC
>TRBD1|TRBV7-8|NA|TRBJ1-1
CASSFTGTGDTEAFF
TGTGCCAGCAGCTTTACCGGGACAGGGGACACTGAAGCTTTCTTT
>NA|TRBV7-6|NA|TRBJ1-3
CASSLGAFSGNTIYF
TGTGCCAGCAGCTTGGGGGCTTTCTCTGGAAACACCATATATTTT
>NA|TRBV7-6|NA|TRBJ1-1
CASSLEKGVNTEAFF
TGTGCCAGCAGCTTAGAGAAGGGAGTGAACACTGAAGCTTTCTTT
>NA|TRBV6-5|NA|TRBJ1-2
CASSYDSTSNYGYTF
TGTGCCAGCAGTTACGACTCGACGAGTAACTATGGCTACACCTTC
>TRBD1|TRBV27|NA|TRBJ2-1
CASRINPGQGPRIIYNEQFF
TGTGCCAGCAGAATAAATCCGGGACAGGGCCCCAGAATCATCTACAATGAGCAGTTCTTC
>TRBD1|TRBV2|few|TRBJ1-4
CAWGGGSNEKLFF
TGTGCCTGGGGAGGGGGCAGCAATGAAAAACTGTTTTTT
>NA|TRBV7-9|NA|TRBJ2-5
CASSFSSTNGARETQYF
TGTGCCAGCAGCTTTAGTAGCACTAACGGGGCACGGGAGACCCAGTACTTC
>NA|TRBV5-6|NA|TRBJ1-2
CASSEGGAPNYGYTF
TGTGCCAGCAGCGAAGGGGGTGCCCCTAACTATGGCTACACCTTC
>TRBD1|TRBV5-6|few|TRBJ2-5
CASSPKTGEETQYF
TGTGCCAGCAGCCCAAAGACAGGGGAAGAGACCCAGTACTTC
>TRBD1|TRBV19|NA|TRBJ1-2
CASRPPGQGAYGYTF
TGTGCCAGTAGACCTCCCGGACAGGGGGCCTATGGCTACACCTTC
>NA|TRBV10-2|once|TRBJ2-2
CASLQPNTGELFF
TGCGCCAGCTTGCAACCGAACACCGGGGAGCTGTTTTTT
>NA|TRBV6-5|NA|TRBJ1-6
CASSYSDNSPLHF
TGTGCCAGCAGTTACTCGGATAATTCACCCCTCCACTTT
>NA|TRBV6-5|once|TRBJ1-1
CASRLVVNTEAFF
TGTGCCAGCAGGTTGGTAGTGAACACTGAAGCTTTCTTT